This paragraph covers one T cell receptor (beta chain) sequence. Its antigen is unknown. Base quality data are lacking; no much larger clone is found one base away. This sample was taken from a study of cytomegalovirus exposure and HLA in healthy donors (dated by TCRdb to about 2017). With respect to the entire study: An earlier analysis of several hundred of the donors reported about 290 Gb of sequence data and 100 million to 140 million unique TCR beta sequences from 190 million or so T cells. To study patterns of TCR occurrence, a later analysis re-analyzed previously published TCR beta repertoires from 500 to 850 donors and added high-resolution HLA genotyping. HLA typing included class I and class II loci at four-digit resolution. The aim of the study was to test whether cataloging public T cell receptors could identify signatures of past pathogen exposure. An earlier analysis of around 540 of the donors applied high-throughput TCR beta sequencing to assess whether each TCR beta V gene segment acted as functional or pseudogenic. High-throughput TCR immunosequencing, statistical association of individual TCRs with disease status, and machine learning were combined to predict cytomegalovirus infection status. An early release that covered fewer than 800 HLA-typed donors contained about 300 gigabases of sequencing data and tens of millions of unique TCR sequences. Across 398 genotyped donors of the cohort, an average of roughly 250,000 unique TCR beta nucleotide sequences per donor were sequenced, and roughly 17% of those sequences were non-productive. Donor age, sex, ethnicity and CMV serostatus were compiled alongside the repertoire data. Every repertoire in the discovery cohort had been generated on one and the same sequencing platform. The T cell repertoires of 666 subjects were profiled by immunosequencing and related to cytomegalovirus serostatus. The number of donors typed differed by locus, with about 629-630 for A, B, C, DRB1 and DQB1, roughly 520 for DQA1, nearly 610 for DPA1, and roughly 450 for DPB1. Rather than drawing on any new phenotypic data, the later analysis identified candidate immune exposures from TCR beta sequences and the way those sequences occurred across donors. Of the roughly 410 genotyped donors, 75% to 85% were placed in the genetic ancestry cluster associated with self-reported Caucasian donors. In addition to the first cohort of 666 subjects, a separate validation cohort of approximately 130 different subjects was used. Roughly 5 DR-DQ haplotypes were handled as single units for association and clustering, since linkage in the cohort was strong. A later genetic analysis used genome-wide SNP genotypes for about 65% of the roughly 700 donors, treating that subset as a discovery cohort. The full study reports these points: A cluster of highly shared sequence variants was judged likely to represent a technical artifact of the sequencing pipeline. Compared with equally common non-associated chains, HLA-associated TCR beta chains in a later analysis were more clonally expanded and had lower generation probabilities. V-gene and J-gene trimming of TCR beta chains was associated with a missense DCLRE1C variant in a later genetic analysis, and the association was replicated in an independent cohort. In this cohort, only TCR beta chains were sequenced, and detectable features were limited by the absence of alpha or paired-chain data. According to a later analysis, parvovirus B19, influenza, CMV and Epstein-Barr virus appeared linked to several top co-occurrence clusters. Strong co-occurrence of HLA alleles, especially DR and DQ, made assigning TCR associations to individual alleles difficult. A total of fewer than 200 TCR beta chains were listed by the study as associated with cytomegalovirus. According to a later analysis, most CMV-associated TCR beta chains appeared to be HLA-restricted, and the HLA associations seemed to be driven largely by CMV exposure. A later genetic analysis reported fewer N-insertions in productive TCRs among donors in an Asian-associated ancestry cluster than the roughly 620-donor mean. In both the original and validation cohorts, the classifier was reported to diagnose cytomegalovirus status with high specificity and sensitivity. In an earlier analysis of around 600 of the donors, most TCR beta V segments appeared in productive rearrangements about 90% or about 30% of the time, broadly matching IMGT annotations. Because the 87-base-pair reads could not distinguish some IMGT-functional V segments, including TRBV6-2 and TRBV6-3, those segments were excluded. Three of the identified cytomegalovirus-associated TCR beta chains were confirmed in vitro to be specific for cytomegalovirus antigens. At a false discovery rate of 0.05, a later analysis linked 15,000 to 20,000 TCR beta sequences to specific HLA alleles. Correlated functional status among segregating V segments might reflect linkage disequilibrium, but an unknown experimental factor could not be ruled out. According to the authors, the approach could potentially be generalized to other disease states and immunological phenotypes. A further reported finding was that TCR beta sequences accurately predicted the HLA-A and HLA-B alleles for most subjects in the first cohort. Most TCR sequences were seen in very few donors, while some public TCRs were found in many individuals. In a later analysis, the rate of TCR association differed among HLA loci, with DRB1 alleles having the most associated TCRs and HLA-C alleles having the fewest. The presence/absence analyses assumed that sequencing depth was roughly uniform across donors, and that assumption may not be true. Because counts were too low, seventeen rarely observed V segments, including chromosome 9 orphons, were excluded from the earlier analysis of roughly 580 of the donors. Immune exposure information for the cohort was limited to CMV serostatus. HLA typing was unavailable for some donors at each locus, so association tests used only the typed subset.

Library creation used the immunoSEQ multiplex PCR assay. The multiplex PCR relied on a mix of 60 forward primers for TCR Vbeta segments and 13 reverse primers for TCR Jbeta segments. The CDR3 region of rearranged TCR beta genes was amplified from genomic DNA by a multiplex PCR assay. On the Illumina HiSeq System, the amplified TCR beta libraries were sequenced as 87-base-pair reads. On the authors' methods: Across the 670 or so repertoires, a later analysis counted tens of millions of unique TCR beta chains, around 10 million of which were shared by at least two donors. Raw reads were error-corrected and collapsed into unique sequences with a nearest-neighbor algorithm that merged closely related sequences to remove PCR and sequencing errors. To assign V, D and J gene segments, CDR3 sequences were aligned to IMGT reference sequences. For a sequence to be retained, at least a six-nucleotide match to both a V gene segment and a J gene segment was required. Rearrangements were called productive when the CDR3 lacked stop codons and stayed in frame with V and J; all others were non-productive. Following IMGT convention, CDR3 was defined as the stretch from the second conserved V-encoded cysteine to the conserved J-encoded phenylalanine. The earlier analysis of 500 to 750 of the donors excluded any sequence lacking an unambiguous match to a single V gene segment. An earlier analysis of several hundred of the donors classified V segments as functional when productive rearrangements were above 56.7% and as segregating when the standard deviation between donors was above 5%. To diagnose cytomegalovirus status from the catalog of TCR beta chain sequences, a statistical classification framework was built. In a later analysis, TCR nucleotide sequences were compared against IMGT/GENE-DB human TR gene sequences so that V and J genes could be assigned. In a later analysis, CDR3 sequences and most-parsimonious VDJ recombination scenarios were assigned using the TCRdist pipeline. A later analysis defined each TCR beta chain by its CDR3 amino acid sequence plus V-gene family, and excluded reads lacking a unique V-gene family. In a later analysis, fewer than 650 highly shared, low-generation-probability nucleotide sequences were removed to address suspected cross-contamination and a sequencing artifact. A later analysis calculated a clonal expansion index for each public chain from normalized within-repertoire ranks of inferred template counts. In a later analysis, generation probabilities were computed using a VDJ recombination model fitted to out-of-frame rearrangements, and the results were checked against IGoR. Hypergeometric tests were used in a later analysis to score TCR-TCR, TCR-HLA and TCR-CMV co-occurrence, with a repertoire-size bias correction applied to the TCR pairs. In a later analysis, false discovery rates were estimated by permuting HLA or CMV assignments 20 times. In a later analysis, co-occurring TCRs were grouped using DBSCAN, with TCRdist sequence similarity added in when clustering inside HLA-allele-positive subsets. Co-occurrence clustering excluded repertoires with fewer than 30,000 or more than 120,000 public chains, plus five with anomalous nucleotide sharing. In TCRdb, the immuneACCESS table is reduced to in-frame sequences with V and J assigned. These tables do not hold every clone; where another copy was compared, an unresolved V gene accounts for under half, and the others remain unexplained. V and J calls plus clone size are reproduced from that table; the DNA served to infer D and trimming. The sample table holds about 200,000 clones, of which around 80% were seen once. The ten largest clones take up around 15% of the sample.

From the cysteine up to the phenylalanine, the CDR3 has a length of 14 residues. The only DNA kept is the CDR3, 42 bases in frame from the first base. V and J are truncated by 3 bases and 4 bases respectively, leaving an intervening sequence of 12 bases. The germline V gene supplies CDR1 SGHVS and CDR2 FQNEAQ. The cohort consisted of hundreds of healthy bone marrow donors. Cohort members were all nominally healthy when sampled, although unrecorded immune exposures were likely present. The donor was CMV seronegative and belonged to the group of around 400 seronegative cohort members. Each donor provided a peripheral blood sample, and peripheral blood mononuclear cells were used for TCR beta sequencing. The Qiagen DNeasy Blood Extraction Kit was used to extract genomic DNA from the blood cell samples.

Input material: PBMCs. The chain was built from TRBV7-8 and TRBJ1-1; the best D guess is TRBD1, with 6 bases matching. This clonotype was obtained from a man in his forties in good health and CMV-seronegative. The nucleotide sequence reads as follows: TGTGCCAGCAGCTTGCAACAGGGACGCACTGAAGCTTTCTTT. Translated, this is CASSLQQGRTEAFF.